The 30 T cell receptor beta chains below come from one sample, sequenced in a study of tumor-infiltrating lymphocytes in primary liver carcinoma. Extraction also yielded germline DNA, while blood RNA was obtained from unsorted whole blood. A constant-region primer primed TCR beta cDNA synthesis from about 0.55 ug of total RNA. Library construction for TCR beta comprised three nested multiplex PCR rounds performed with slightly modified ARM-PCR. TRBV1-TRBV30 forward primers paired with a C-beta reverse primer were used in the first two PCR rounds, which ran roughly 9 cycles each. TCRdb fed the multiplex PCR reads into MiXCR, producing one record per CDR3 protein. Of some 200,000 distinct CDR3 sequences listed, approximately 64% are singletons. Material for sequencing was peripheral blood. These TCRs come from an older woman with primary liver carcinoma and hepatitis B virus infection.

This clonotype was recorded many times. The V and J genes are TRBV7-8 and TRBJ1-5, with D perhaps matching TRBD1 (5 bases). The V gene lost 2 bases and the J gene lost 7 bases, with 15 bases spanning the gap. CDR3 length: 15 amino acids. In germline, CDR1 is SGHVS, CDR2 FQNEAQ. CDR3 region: CASSLSGQISQPQHF. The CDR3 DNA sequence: TGTGCCAGCAGCTTATCAGGGCAGATTTCCCAGCCCCAGCATTTT.

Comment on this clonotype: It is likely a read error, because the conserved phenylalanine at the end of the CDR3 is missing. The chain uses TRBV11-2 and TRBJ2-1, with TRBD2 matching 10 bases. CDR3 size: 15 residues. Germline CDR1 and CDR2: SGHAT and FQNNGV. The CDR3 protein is CACSLVSSGSNVQFV. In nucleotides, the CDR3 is TGTGCCTGCAGCTTAGTGTCTAGCGGGAGCAATGTGCAGTTCGTC.

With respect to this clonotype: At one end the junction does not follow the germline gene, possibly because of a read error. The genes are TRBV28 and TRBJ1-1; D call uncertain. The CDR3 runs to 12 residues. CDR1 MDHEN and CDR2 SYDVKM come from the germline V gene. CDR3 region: CASSLSVPEALF. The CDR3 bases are TGTGCCAGCAGTTTGAGTGTTCCTGAAGCTTTATTT. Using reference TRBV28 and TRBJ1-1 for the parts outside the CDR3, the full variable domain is DVKVTQSSRYLVKRTGEKVFLECVQDMDHENMFWYRQDPGLGLRLIYFSYDVKMKEKGDIPEGYSVSREKKERFSLILESASTNQTSMYLCASSLSVPEALFGQGTRLTVV.

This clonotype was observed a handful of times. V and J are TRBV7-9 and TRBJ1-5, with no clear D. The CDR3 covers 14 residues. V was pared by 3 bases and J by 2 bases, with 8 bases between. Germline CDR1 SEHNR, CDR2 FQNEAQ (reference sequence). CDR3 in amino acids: CASSFGVGNQPQHF. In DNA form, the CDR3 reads TGTGCCAGCAGCTTTGGGGTCGGCAATCAGCCCCAGCATTTT.

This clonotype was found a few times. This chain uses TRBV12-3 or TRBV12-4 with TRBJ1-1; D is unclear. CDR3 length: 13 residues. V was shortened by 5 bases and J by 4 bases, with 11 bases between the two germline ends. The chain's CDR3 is CASSPREGTEAFF. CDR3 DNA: TGTGCCAGCAGTCCTAGGGAAGGCACTGAAGCTTTCTTT.

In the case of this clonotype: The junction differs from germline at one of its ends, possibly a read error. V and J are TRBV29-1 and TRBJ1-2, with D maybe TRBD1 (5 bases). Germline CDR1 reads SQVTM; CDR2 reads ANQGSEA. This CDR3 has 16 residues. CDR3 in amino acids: CSLEESMQGGSYGYTF. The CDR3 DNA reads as TGCAGCCTTGAAGAGTCGATGCAGGGAGGATCCTATGGCTACACCTTT.

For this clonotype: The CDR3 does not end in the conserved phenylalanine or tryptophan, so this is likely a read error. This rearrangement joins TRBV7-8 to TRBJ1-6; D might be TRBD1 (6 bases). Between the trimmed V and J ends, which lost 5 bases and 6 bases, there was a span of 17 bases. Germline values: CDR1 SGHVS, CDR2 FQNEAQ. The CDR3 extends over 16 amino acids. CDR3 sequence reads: CASSLVTGTFNSPLHY. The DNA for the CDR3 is TGTGCCAGCAGCCTAGTGACAGGAACCTTTAATTCACCCCTCCACTAT.

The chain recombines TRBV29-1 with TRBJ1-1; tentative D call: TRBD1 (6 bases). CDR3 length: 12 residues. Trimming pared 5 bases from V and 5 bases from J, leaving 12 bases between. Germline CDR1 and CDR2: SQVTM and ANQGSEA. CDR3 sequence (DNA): TGCAGCGTTCAACAGGGATGGACTGAAGCTTTCTTT. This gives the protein CSVQQGWTEAFF.

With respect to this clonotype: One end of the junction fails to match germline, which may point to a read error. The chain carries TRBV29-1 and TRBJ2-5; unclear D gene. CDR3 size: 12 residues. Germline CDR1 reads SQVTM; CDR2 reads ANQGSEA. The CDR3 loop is CSIVRAQEIQYF. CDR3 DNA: TGCAGCATTGTCCGGGCCCAAGAGATCCAGTACTTC.

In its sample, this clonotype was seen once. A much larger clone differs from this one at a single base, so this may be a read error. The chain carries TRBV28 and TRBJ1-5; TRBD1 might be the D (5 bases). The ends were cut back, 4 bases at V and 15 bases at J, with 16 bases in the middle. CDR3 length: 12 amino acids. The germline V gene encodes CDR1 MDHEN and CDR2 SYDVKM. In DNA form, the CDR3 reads TGTGCCAGCAGTTCCATGGGACCCATCTGGCATTTT. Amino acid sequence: CASSSMGPIWHF. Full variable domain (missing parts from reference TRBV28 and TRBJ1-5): DVKVTQSSRYLVKRTGEKVFLECVQDMDHENMFWYRQDPGLGLRLIYFSYDVKMKEKGDIPEGYSVSREKKERFSLILESASTNQTSMYLCASSSMGPIWHFGDGTRLSIL.

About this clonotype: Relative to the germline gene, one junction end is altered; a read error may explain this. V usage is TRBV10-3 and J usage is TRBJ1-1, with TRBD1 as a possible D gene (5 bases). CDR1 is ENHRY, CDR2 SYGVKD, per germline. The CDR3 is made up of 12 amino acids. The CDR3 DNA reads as TGTGCCATCAGTAACAGGAACACTGAAACTTTCTTT. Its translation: CAISNRNTETFF.

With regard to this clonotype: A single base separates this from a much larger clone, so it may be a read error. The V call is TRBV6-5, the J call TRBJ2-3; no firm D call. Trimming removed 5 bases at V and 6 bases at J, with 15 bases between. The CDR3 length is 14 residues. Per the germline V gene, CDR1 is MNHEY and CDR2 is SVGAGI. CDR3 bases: TGTGCCAGCAGTCAGAATGGGCTCGGGGATACGCAGTATTTT. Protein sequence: CASSQNGLGDTQYF.

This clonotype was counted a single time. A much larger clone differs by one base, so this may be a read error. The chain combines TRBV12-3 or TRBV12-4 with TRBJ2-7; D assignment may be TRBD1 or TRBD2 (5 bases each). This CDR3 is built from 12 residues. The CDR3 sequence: CVSSSPGQPQYF. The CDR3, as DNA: TGTGTCAGCAGTTCCCCGGGGCAACCGCAGTACTTC.

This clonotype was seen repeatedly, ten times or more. CDR3 DNA sequence: TGTGCCAGCAAGGGAGTAAACGAGCAGTACTTC. This translates into CASKGVNEQYF. The gene calls are TRBV6-5 and TRBJ2-7; weak D call: TRBD2 (5 bases). Trimming removed 7 bases from V and 5 bases from J, with 9 bases in between. This CDR3 has 11 residues. In germline, CDR1 is MNHEY, CDR2 SVGAGI.

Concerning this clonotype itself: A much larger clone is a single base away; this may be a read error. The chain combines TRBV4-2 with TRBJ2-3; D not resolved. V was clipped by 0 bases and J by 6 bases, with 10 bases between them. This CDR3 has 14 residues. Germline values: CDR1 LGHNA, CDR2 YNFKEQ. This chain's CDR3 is CASSQEALTDTQYF. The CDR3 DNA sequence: TGTGCCAGCAGCCAAGAAGCACTAACCGATACGCAGTATTTT.

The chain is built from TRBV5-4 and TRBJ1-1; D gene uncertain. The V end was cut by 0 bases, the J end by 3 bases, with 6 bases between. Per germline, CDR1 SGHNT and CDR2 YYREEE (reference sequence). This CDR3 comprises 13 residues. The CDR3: CASSLDLDTEAFF. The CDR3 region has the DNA TGTGCCAGCAGCTTGGATTTGGACACTGAAGCTTTCTTT.

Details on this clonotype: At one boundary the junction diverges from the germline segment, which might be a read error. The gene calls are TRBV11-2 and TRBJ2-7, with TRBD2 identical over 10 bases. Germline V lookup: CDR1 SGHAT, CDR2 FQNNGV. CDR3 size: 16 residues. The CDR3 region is CASSPQTSGFANERYF. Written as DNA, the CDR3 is TGTGCCAGCAGCCCTCAGACTAGCGGGTTCGCCAACGAGCGGTACTTC. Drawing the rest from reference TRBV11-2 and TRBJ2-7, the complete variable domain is EAGVAQSPRYKIIEKRQSVAFWCNPISGHATLYWYQQILGQGPKLLIQFQNNGVVDDSQLPKDRFSAERLKGVDSTLKIQPAKLEDSAVYLCASSPQTSGFANERYFGPGTRLTVT.

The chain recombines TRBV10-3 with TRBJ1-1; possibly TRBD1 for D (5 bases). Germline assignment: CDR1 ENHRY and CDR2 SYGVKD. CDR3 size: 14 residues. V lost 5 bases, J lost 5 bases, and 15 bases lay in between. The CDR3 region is CAISTSGGETEAFF. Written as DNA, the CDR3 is TGTGCCATCAGTACATCCGGGGGGGAGACTGAAGCTTTCTTT.

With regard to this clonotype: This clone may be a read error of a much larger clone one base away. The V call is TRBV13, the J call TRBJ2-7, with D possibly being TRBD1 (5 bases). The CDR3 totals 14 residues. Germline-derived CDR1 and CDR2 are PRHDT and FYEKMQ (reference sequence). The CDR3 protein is CVSSGRAFSYEQYF. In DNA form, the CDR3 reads TGTGTCAGCAGTGGCAGGGCATTCTCCTACGAGCAGTACTTC.

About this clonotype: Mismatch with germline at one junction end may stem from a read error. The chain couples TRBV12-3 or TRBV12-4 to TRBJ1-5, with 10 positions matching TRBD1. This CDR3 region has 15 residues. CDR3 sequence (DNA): TGTACCAGCAGTCCTGACAGGGGGCGAGAACAGCCCCAGCATTTT. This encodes CTSSPDRGREQPQHF.

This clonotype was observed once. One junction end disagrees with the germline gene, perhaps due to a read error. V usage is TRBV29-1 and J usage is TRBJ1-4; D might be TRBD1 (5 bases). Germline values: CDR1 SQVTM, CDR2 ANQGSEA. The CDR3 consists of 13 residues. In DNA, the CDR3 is TGCGGCGTTCCCGGGACCCCGGGTGAAAAACTGTTTTTT. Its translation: CGVPGTPGEKLFF.

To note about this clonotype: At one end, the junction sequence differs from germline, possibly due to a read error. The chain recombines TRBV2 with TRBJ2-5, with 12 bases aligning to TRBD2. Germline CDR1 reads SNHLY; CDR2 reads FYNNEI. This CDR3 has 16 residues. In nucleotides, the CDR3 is TGTGCCAGCAGGGAAGGACTAGCGGGGACCCAAGAGACCCAGTACTTC. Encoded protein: CASREGLAGTQETQYF.

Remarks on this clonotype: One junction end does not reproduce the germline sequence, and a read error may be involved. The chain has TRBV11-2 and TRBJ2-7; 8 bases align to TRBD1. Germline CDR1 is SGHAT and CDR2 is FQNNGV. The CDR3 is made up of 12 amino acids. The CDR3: CASSLDRACSNF. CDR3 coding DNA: TGTGCCAGCAGCCTGGACAGGGCCTGTTCGAACTTC.

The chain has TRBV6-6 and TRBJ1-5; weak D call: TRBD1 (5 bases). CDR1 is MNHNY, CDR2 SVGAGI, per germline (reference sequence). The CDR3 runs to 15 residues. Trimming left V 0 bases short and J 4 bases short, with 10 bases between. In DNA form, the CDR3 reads TGTGCCAGCAGTTACTCTGTGGGGGGTAATCAGCCCCAGCATTTT. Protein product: CASSYSVGGNQPQHF.

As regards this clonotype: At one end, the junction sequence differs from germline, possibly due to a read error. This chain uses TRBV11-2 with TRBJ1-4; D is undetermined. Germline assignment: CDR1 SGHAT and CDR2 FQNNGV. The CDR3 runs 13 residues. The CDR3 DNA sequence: TGTGCCAGCCGCTTAGAGCCTTTGTCGACACTGTTTTTT. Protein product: CASRLEPLSTLFF.

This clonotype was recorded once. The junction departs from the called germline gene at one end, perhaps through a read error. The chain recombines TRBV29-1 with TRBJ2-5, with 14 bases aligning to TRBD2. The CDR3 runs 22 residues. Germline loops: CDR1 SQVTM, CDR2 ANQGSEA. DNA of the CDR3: TGCAGCGTTGATGTAGGAGGACTAGCGGGAGGAAAGGGGGTAACGCGCCAAGAGACCCAATACTTC. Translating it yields CSVDVGGLAGGKGVTRQETQYF.

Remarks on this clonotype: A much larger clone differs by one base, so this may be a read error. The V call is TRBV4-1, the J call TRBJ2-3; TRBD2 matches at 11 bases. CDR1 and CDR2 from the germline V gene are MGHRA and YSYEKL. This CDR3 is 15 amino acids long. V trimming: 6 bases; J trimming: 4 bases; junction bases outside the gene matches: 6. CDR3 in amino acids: CASSRIAGGSDTQYF. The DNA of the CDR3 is TGCGCCAGCAGTCGGATAGCGGGAGGGTCAGATACGCAGTATTTT.

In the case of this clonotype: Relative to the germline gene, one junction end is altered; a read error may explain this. The DNA of the CDR3 is TGTGCCAGCAGCTGGACCGGAGGCGGGAGGGAAGCCAAAAGCATTCAGTACTTC. Translating it yields CASSWTGGGREAKSIQYF. The chain combines TRBV5-4 with TRBJ2-4; TRBD2 aligns across 9 bases. The length of the CDR3 is 18 residues. The germline CDR1 and CDR2 sequences are SGHNT and YYREEE (reference sequence). The full variable domain, rest sourced from reference TRBV5-4 and TRBJ2-4, is ETGVTQSPTHLIKTRGQQVTLRCSSQSGHNTVSWYQQALGQGPQFIFQYYREEENGRGNFPPRFSGLQFPNYSSELNVNALELDDSALYLCASSWTGGGREAKSIQYFGAGTRLSVL.

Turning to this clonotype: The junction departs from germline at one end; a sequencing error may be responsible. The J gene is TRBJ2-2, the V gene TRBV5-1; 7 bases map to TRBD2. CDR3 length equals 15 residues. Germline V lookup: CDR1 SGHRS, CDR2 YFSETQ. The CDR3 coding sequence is TGCGCCGGCAGCTTAGCCGGGAGGAATGGCGGGGAGCTGTTTTTT. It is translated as CAGSLAGRNGGELFF.

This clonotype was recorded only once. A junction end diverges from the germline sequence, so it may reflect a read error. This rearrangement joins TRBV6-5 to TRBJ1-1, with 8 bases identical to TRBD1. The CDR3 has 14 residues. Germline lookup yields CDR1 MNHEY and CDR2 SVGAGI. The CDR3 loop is CASNYTQGATEAFF. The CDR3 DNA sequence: TGTGCCAGCAATTACACCCAGGGGGCTACTGAAGCTTTCTTT.